This T cell receptor (beta chain) comes out of a study of OX40 agonist ivuxolimab in advanced cancers. About the research overall: Dosing consisted of intravenous ivuxolimab at 0.01 to 10 mg/kg every 2 weeks. General study findings and limits: Relative to CD4+ cells, CD8+ T cells on average had more expanded clones.

Blood specimens came from baseline, cycle 4 day 1, and cycle 7 day 1. With respect to this clone: Its antigen is as yet unknown.

Profiling relied on immunoSEQ multiplex PCR, and the TCRdb table lists in-frame clones only, not all of them. Of 20,000 to 25,000 clones in the sample, over 80% were seen once. Sequencing used CD4+ or CD8+ T cells sorted from blood, obtained in a trial of the OX40 agonist ivuxolimab. This receptor was identified in an adult with an advanced solid tumor such as melanoma, head and neck, liver or kidney cancer.

The CDR3 DNA follows: TGTGCCAGCAGCCCCCAAGATAGAGCGGGGGCTATCGAGCAGTACTTC. Its protein product is CASSPQDRAGAIEQYF. This chain joins TRBV14 and TRBJ2-7; 8 bases line up with TRBD2. After removal of 4 bases from V and 6 bases from J, the junction contained 14 bases not matched to a gene. Germline V CDR1 and CDR2: SGHDN, FVKESK. CDR3 length: 16 amino acids.